This TCR beta chain was sequenced in a study of read filtering for tumor transcriptome and immune sequencing. The overall study: The cohort had roughly 17 men and approximately 13 women aged about 40 to 90, mean about 66 years. DNase treatment preceded whole-transcriptome library preparation. Study-wide findings and caveats: The sorted CD138-negative fraction was a mixed bone marrow immune population, not purified T cells. RNA-seq captured clonotypes less deeply and reliably than IR-seq.

The library was built from roughly 400 ng RNA with molecular barcoded adaptors for alpha/delta and beta/gamma chains. From the reads, TCRdb called clonotypes with MiXCR, one entry per CDR3 protein. The sample consists of about 39,000 distinct CDR3 sequences, over 11% of them appearing once. This clonotype turned up a few times. Its antigen is undetermined. The V and J ends lost 4 bases and 7 bases respectively, with 10 bases between them. In germline, CDR1 is MNHNS, CDR2 SASEGT. This CDR3 contains 13 residues. This chain joins TRBV6-1 and TRBJ2-2; D unresolved. Sequencing was performed on a population of CD138-negative cells sorted from bone marrow. The clonotype was recovered from a donor at least 40 years old with multiple myeloma. This CDR3 reads CASSALRGGELFF. CDR3 coding DNA: TGTGCCAGCAGTGCGCTTCGTGGCGGGGAGCTGTTTTTT.